This TCR beta chain comes out of a study of vaccination and CD4 T cells after COVID-19. At the level of the study: Overlapping spike peptides served as the stimulus for the cells. These peptides came from SARS-CoV-2 and from the common cold coronaviruses HCoV-NL63, HCoV-OC43 and HCoV-229E. Control wells got either CEFX epitopes, HIV-1 Nef peptides, or no peptide at all.

The Oncomine TCR Beta short-read assay was applied to DNA of cultured CD4+ T cells. Someone extracted genomic DNA from cultured CD4+ T cells. MiXCR was run by TCRdb on the PCR reads, yielding one entry per CDR3 protein. This sample has roughly 15,000 distinct CDR3 sequences, with about 42% found just once. As to treatment: 10-day PBMC culture with coronavirus spike peptide pools or control peptides (ViraFEST assay). It was after about 10 days of culture that CD4+ T cells were isolated by negative selection. For this clonotype: The target antigen is unknown.

Germline CDR1 is SGHRS and CDR2 is YFSETQ. The CDR3 is 13 residues long. V dropped 4 bases and J dropped 0 bases, with 6 bases sitting between them. The sample was CD4+ T cells from blood, cultured in vitro, taken before SARS-CoV-2 vaccination. The clonotype comes from a human donor who received a COVID-19 vaccine. The chain joins TRBV5-1 to TRBJ2-3; D call uncertain. The CDR3 DNA reads as TGCGCCAGCAGCCTGAAGAGCACAGATACGCAGTATTTT. This codes for CASSLKSTDTQYF.